There are a few counts of the clone carrying this T cell receptor (beta chain). A multiplex PCR was run with 60 Vbeta primers and 13 Jbeta primers. Only in-frame clones appear in the TCRdb table, and some are missing; sequencing was by immunoSEQ multiplex PCR. The sample carries 100,000 to 150,000 clones, more than 70% recorded once. This sample is drawn from a study of cytomegalovirus exposure and HLA in healthy donors. All the people who gave samples were healthy bone marrow donors. This clonotype was obtained from a woman between 45 and 65 years old in good health and CMV-seropositive. The sample consisted of PBMCs.

CDR3 DNA sequence: TGTGCCAGCAGTTACCCGAGCGGGAGTACCGGGGAGCTGTTTTTT. It is translated as CASSYPSGSTGELFF. The rearrangement links TRBV6-6 to TRBJ2-2; 8 nucleotides align to TRBD2. The J segment lost 5 bases and the V segment lost 2 bases, leaving 4 bases of the junction unmatched. The CDR3 is 15 amino acids. In germline, CDR1 is MNHNY, CDR2 SVGAGI (reference sequence).